This T cell receptor beta chain was obtained from a study of blood T cells in healthy people across ages. This clonotype has more than one count but fewer than ten. Next came a second PCR, run for about 7 to 12 cycles, which used a sample-barcoded 5' primer along with a J-beta primer mix. Using its own MiXCR run on the 5' RACE reads, TCRdb lists one record per CDR3 protein. The data hold roughly 2 million distinct CDR3 sequences, with roughly 52% observed a single time. The sample comprised blood. This receptor was obtained from a woman aged 35 to 49 in good health.

CDR3 coding DNA: TGCGCCAGCAGCTCCCGGGACAGGGCGGGCTACGAGCAGTACTTC. It is translated as CASSSRDRAGYEQYF. The V and J genes are TRBV5-1 and TRBJ2-7; 9 nucleotides match TRBD1. Germline V gives CDR1 SGHRS, CDR2 YFSETQ. The CDR3 length is 15 residues. J lost 3 bases, V lost 3 bases, and 7 bases had no gene match.